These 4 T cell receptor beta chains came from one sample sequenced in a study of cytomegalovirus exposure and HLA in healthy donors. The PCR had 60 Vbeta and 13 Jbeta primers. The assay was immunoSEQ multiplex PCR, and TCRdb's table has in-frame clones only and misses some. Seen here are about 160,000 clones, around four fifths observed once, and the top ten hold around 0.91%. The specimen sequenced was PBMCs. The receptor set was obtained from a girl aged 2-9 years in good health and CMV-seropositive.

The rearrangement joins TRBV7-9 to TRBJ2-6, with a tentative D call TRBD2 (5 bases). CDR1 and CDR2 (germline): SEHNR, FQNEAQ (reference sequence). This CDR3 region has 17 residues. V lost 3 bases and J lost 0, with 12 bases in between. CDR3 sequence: CASSFFPGLSGANVLTF. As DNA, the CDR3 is TGTGCCAGCAGCTTTTTCCCCGGACTCTCTGGGGCCAACGTCCTGACTTTC.

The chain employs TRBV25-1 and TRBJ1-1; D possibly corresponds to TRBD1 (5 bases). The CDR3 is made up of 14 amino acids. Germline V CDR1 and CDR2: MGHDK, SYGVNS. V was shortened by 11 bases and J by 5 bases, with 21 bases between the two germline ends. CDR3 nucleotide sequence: TGTGCCTCCAACGACGGGGGGATCGAGACTGAAGCTTTCTTT. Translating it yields CASNDGGIETEAFF.

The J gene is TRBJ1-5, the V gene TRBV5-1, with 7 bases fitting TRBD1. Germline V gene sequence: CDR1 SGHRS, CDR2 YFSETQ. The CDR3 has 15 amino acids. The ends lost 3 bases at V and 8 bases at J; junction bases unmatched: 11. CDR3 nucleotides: TGCGCCAGCAGCTCGGGGACAGAAGCGGTCGAGCCCCAGCATTTT. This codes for CASSSGTEAVEPQHF.

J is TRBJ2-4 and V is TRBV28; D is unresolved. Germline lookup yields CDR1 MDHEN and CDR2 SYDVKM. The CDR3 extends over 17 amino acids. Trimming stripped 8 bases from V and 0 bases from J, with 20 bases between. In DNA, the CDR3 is TGTGCCAGCGGGCAGGTCGTCGGATTGCTAGCCAAAAACATTCAGTACTTC. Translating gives CASGQVVGLLAKNIQYF.